The 17 T cell receptor beta chains presented below share a single source sample, sequenced in a study of T cell clonality in common variable immunodeficiency (dated by TCRdb to the mid-2010s). Libraries were constructed by the immunoSEQ multiplex PCR assay. The source is immuneACCESS, and TCRdb retained only in-frame sequences with V and J called. Part of the clones is not carried over; for the studies checked, unresolved V genes explain less than half of this, and the remainder is unexplained. The table records tens of thousands of clones for this sample, and not one of them appears only once. The ten largest clonotypes hold more than 10% of the sample. Specimen: peripheral blood mononuclear cells. These receptors all stem from a person aged 18 to 75 in good health.

This clone occurred many times. The sequenced CDR3 bases are TGTGCCAGTAGTGCTCAACAGGGGAAGGGCCAGCCC. It specifies CASSAQQGKGQP. The whole CDR3 is CASSAQQGKGQPQHF. The rearrangement links TRBV19 to TRBJ1-5; 7 nucleotides line up with TRBD1. The read ends 3 residues shy of where the CDR3 ends; the end is completed using the germline J gene. Germline loops: CDR1 LNHDA, CDR2 SQIVND (reference sequence). This CDR3 contains 15 residues. V lost 5 bases, J lost 7 bases, and 11 bases stayed unmatched.

This clone was observed many times. The DNA ends 3 residues before the CDR3 does, and the rest of the CDR3 is filled in from the germline J gene. The chain couples TRBV7-3 to TRBJ1-1; 8 bases align to TRBD1. V shed 1 base, J shed 3 bases, and the junction held 13 bases outside the gene matches. Germline assignment: CDR1 SGHTA and CDR2 FQGTGA. The length of the CDR3 is 18 residues. The CDR3 is CASSLRGPGQGGDTEAFF. CDR3 DNA (partial): TGTGCCAGCAGCTTAAGGGGACCCGGACAGGGAGGGGACACTGAA.

This clone was seen many times. The read stops 3 residues short of the end of the CDR3; the missing end is completed from the germline J gene. The chain has TRBV7-8 and TRBJ1-4, with D hard to call. Germline lookup yields CDR1 SGHVS and CDR2 FQNEAQ. V lost 5 bases, J lost 6 bases, and 16 bases lay in between. The CDR3 has 15 amino acids. CDR3: CASSTQGSRYEKLFF. The part of the CDR3 DNA that was read is TGTGCCAGCAGCACCCAAGGGTCCCGCTATGAAAAA.

This clone occurred many times. The DNA ends 3 residues before the CDR3 does, and the rest of the CDR3 is filled in from the germline J gene. This sequence joins TRBV20-1 and TRBJ2-2; 10 bases are shared with TRBD2. CDR3 length: 13 amino acids. CDR1 is DFQATT, CDR2 SNEGSKA, per germline (reference sequence). The CDR3 sequence: CSSSGGNTGELFF. The DNA read from the CDR3 is TGCAGCTCTAGCGGGGGGAACACCGGGGAG.

This clone was observed many times. Read sequence stops 3 residues before the CDR3 end, and the germline J gene provides the missing end. The V and J genes are TRBV20-1 and TRBJ2-1; a weak D match, TRBD1 (5 bases). The germline V gene encodes CDR1 DFQATT and CDR2 SNEGSKA (reference sequence). Trimming removed 3 bases from V and 3 bases from J, with 12 bases in between. The CDR3 loop spans 14 amino acids. The CDR3 reads CSASQDILYNEQFF. The sequenced part of the CDR3 DNA is TGCAGTGCTAGTCAGGACATTCTCTACAATGAG.

This clone appeared a few times. The missing CDR3 end, 3 residues past where the read stops, is filled in from the germline J gene. V usage is TRBV18 and J usage is TRBJ2-1, with D tentatively TRBD1 (6 bases). The germline V and J ends were trimmed by 5 bases and 5 bases, with 10 bases remaining between them. Germline V gene sequence: CDR1 KGHSH, CDR2 LQKENI. This CDR3 spans 13 amino acids. The CDR3 bases that were read are TGTGCCAGCTCAGTCGACAGGCACAATGAG. This gives the protein CASSVDRHNE. The complete CDR3 reads CASSVDRHNEQFF.

This clone was observed a handful of times. The read halts 3 residues ahead of the CDR3 end, with the missing end drawn from the germline J gene. The chain couples TRBV18 to TRBJ1-4, with D possibly matching TRBD1 (5 bases). Germline lookup yields CDR1 KGHSH and CDR2 LQKENI. CDR3 length: 16 amino acids. The covered CDR3 bases are TGTGCCAGCTCACCGGGCAGTCAGACTGGGGCCAACGTA. It translates to CASSPGSQTGANV. The CDR3 in full is CASSPGSQTGANVLFF.

Ten or more counts support this clone. The read ends 3 residues before the CDR3 terminus; that terminus is restored from the germline J gene. This rearrangement joins TRBV7-9 to TRBJ2-7; possible D gene TRBD1, 5 bases. The ends were cut back, 9 bases at V and 4 bases at J, with 19 bases in the middle. The CDR3 spans 14 residues. Germline loops: CDR1 SEHNR, CDR2 FQNEAQ (reference sequence). CDR3 DNA, as far as it was read: TGTGCCAGTCCTCCGGAGACAGCGTCATACGAG. It encodes CASPPETASYE. In full, the CDR3 is CASPPETASYEQYF.

This clone has at least ten counts. The DNA ends 3 residues before the CDR3 does, and the rest of the CDR3 is filled in from the germline J gene. The rearrangement uses TRBV20-1 and TRBJ2-2; D is ambiguous. The CDR3 is made up of 16 amino acids. Germline V gene lookup returns CDR1 DFQATT and CDR2 SNEGSKA (reference sequence). V was pared by 0 bases and J by 2 bases, with 13 bases between. Incomplete CDR3 DNA: TGCAGTGCTAGAGAACAGTCCCCCGGAAACACCGGGGAG. This codes for CSAREQSPGNTGE. The whole CDR3 sequence is CSAREQSPGNTGELFF.

This clone appeared many times. Read data end 3 residues before the CDR3 end; the end is taken from the germline J gene. This chain uses TRBV5-1 with TRBJ1-4; 10 bases map to TRBD1. Trimming at V came to 3 bases and at J to 9 bases, leaving 8 bases not matched to a gene. The V gene's germline CDR1 is SGHRS and CDR2 YFSETQ. The CDR3 is made up of 15 amino acids. The CDR3 DNA, read in part, is TGCGCCAGCAGCTCGCCGGGACAGGGGACGAAAAAA. This encodes CASSSPGQGTKK. The CDR3 as a whole reads CASSSPGQGTKKLFF.

This clone has ten or more counts. The CDR3 extends 3 residues past the end of the read, so its final part is completed from the germline J gene. This chain connects TRBV19 to TRBJ2-7; D ambiguous. Germline V gene data show CDR1 as LNHDA and CDR2 as SQIVND (reference sequence). The ends were cut back, 0 bases at V and 3 bases at J, with 9 bases in the middle. CDR3 length equals 14 residues. Partial CDR3 DNA: TGTGCCAGTAGTATAGAGCCCTACAGCTACGAG. Translation gives CASSIEPYSYE. The entire CDR3 sequence reads CASSIEPYSYEQYF.

This clone was seen many times. The read terminates 3 residues ahead of where the CDR3 ends, so the germline J gene completes it. The chain has TRBV20-1 and TRBJ2-3; possible D gene TRBD2, 7 bases. Germline V gene data show CDR1 as DFQATT and CDR2 as SNEGSKA (reference sequence). With 2 bases removed from V and 0 bases from J, the gap between germline ends came to 12 bases. The CDR3 has 15 amino acids. The sequenced CDR3 bases are TGCAGTGCTAGACCGGCGGGGGCAAGCACAGATACG. Its translation: CSARPAGASTDT. The complete CDR3 protein is CSARPAGASTDTQYF.

This clone was found many times. The missing CDR3 end, 3 residues past where the read stops, is filled in from the germline J gene. The rearrangement links TRBV5-6 to TRBJ2-7; 7 bases align to TRBD2. This CDR3 is 14 amino acids long. The germline CDR1 and CDR2 sequences are SGHDT and YYEEEE. V lost 7 bases, J lost 3 bases, and 10 bases stayed unmatched. Incomplete CDR3 DNA: TGTGCCAGCCGACCGGGGGGATTCTACTACGAG. Translation gives CASRPGGFYYE. The full CDR3 protein is CASRPGGFYYEQYF.

This clone was seen at least ten times. The covered CDR3 bases are TGTGCCAGCAGCTTGGACCCGGGGGAGCCC. Its translation is CASSLDPGEP. Given in full, the CDR3 is CASSLDPGEPQHF. The genes are TRBV7-3 and TRBJ1-5, with D perhaps matching TRBD1 (5 bases). The CDR3 goes on 3 residues after the read ends, and that part is filled in from the germline J gene. V was clipped by 3 bases and J by 8 bases, with 11 bases between them. The CDR3 runs 13 residues. Germline values: CDR1 SGHTA, CDR2 FQGTGA.

Only a few counts were recorded for this clone. The read halts 3 residues ahead of the CDR3 end, with the missing end drawn from the germline J gene. This chain uses TRBV7-2 with TRBJ2-2; D call uncertain. The length of the CDR3 is 13 residues. Germline V gene lookup returns CDR1 SGHTA and CDR2 FQGNSA. CDR3 amino acids: CASSFSYNSPLFF. The sequenced part of the CDR3 DNA is TGTGCCAGCAGCTTTTCCTATAATTCACCG.

This clone was detected ten times or more. The read stops 3 residues short of the end of the CDR3; the missing end is completed from the germline J gene. This chain uses TRBV12-3 or TRBV12-4 with TRBJ2-2, with TRBD1 matching over 7 bases. The CDR3 consists of 14 residues. J lost 6 bases, V lost 6 bases, and 7 bases had no gene match. CDR3 DNA, as far as it was read: TGTGCCAGCAGGCCGGGACAGATCTCCGGGGAG. Amino acid sequence: CASRPGQISGE. The whole CDR3 sequence is CASRPGQISGELFF.

Only a few counts were recorded for this clone. CDR3: CASRSFKAHSGANVLFF. The part of the CDR3 DNA that was read is TGTGCCAGCAGATCGTTCAAGGCGCACTCTGGGGCCAACGTG. V and J are TRBV7-8 and TRBJ2-2; a weak D match, TRBD1 (5 bases). The sequence runs out 3 residues before the end of the CDR3; the remainder is reconstructed from the germline J gene. Germline lookup yields CDR1 SGHVS and CDR2 FQNEAQ. CDR3 length: 17 amino acids.